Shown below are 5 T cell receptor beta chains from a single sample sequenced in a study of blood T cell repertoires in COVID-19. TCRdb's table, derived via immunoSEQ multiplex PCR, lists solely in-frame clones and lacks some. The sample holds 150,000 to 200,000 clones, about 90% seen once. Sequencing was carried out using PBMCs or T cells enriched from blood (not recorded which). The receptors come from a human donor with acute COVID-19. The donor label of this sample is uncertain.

The CDR3 protein is CASSEAKRIGTGGDGYTF. CDR3 bases: TGTGCCAGCAGTGAAGCCAAACGAATCGGGACAGGGGGCGATGGCTACACCTTC. The chain links TRBV2 to TRBJ1-2; 12 nucleotides agree with TRBD1. With V trimmed by 0 bases and J by 6 bases, 11 bases remained unmatched. Germline values: CDR1 SNHLY, CDR2 FYNNEI. CDR3 length: 18 amino acids.

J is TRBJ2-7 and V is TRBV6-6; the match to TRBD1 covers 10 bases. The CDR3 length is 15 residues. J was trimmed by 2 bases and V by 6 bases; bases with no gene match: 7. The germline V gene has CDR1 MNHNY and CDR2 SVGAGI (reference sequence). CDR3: CASRLAGTGAYEQYF. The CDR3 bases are TGTGCCAGCAGACTAGCCGGGACAGGGGCCTACGAGCAGTACTTC.

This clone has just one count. The CDR3 protein is CASSLDQGGNSPLHF. The CDR3 nucleotides read TGTGCCAGCAGCTTGGACCAAGGGGGCAATTCACCCCTCCACTTT. The V gene is TRBV5-8, the J gene TRBJ1-6; TRBD1 matches 7 bases. The CDR3 runs to 15 residues. Losses at the gene ends were 0 bases for V and 7 bases for J; bases not matched to a gene: 4. The germline gives CDR1 SGHTS, CDR2 YDEGEE.

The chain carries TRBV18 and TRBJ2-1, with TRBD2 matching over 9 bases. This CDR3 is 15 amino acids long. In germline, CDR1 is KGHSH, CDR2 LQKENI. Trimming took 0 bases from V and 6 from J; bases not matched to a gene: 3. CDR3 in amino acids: CASSPPAGGPNEQFF. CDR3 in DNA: TGTGCCAGCTCACCACCGGCGGGGGGGCCCAATGAGCAGTTCTTC.

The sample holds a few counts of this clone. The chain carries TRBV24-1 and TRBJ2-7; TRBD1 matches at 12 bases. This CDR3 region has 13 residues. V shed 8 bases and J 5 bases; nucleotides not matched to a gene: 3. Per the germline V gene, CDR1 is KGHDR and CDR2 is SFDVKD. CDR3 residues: CATKGQGANEQYF. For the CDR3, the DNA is TGTGCCACCAAGGGACAGGGGGCTAACGAGCAGTACTTC.